Listed below are T cell receptor beta chains from one sample, sequenced in a study of cytotoxic CD8 clonotypes in ibrutinib-treated CLL. Generated by immunoSEQ multiplex PCR, the TCRdb table keeps only in-frame clones and is missing some. The sample lists 130,000 or so clones; around 77% were seen once. The material sequenced was PBMCs, taken after 12 months of ibrutinib treatment. Receptors originate from a human donor with chronic lymphocytic leukemia. Each CDR3 is given with its conserved first and last residue. Each record gives: CDR3 DNA, CDR3 protein, J gene, V gene, clone size, D gene. The D gene is left open where the match is weak. Not every row has a clone size; where given, it reads once, few, many or a size class.

TGTGCCAGTAGCACCGAGGGATCTGGGGGCACTGAAGCTTTCTTT	CASSTEGSGGTEAFF	TRBJ1-1	TRBV19	NA	NA
TGTGCCAGCAGATATAGCGGGAGGCCCCCCGAGCAGTACTTC	CASRYSGRPPEQYF	TRBJ2-7	TRBV28	few	TRBD2
TGTGCCAGCAGCCTGGGGGGCCCAGAACTAGATTTT	CASSLGGPELDF	TRBJ1-1	TRBV5-6	NA	NA
TGCGCCAGCAGCCAAGAAGCGGGAGACGTCACCGGGGAGCTGTTTTTT	CASSQEAGDVTGELFF	TRBJ2-2	TRBV4-3	NA	TRBD2
TGTGCCAGCAGCTTAACAGGGTGGGAAAATGAAAAACTGTTTTTT	CASSLTGWENEKLFF	TRBJ1-4	TRBV7-2	NA	NA
TGTGCCAGCAGTTTATCCCTCGGGGAGGGGCACGAGCAGTACTTC	CASSLSLGEGHEQYF	TRBJ2-7	TRBV28	NA	TRBD2
TGTGCCAGCAATTCAGGGGGTGCTAACTATGGCTACACCTTC	CASNSGGANYGYTF	TRBJ1-2	TRBV27	NA	TRBD1
TGTGCCAGCAGCCGGGAGGGGGTGACCGGGGCCAACGTCCTGACTTTC	CASSREGVTGANVLTF	TRBJ2-6	TRBV11-3	NA	TRBD2
TGTGCCAGCAGCTTAGGAGGCTTTGGGGGTCTCCGGTTCTTC	CASSLGGFGGLRFF	TRBJ2-1	TRBV7-9	NA	NA
TGTGCCAGAACCGCCTACGAGCAGTACTTC	CARTAYEQYF	TRBJ2-7	TRBV21-1	few	NA
TGTGCCAGCAGCTTAGTGGGGAACATTCAGTACTTC	CASSLVGNIQYF	TRBJ2-4	TRBV7-9	once	NA
TGCGCCAGCAGCTGGCAGGGACAGGACGCTCCCTACGAGCAGTACTTC	CASSWQGQDAPYEQYF	TRBJ2-7	TRBV5-1	NA	TRBD1
TGTGCCAGCAGCCAAGATCGGCGACTAGCGGGATCCACAGATACGCAGTATTTT	CASSQDRRLAGSTDTQYF	TRBJ2-3	TRBV14	NA	TRBD2
TGCAGCGTCCTCTGGGACAGGGGGCCAAGTACCTACAATGAGCAGTTCTTC	CSVLWDRGPSTYNEQFF	TRBJ2-1	TRBV29-1	NA	TRBD1
TGTGCCAGCAGTCCAAACACCGCCTCCACTGAAGCTTTCTTT	CASSPNTASTEAFF	TRBJ1-1	TRBV7-6	NA	NA
TGTGCCTGGAGTGACACCGGGACAGGGAGCTCCTACGAGCAGTACTTC	CAWSDTGTGSSYEQYF	TRBJ2-7	TRBV30	medium-sized	TRBD1
TGTGCCAGCCGGGACAGGGGATACGAGCAGTACTTC	CASRDRGYEQYF	TRBJ2-7	TRBV6-1	NA	TRBD1
TGTGCCAGCAGTGAAGCAGTTCGCGGGGAGCAGTTCTTC	CASSEAVRGEQFF	TRBJ2-1	TRBV6-1	NA	NA
TGTGCCAGCATCCAGGGGGCAATCTTAGATGGCTACACCTTC	CASIQGAILDGYTF	TRBJ1-2	TRBV21-1	few	NA
TGTGCCAGTCTCCGGGACAGGGCAAATGGCTACACCTTC	CASLRDRANGYTF	TRBJ1-2	TRBV19	NA	TRBD1
TGTGCCAGCAGTGTGGCAGGGGTTCAAGAGACCCAGTACTTC	CASSVAGVQETQYF	TRBJ2-5	TRBV2	NA	NA
TGTGCCAGCACCCGTGGGGGCTGGAACACTGAAGCTTTCTTT	CASTRGGWNTEAFF	TRBJ1-1	TRBV27	NA	NA
TGTGCCTGGAGTCCGCTAGCGGGATATACAGATACGCAGTATTTT	CAWSPLAGYTDTQYF	TRBJ2-3	TRBV30	NA	TRBD2
TGTGCCAGCAGCTCTCGGACTAGCGGGGGGGCTAGCACAGATACGCAGTATTTT	CASSSRTSGGASTDTQYF	TRBJ2-3	TRBV7-2	NA	TRBD2
TGCAGCGTGGCCGGACAGGCAGGGGATACGCAGTATTTT	CSVAGQAGDTQYF	TRBJ2-3	TRBV29-1	NA	TRBD1
TGTGCCAGCAGTTTGAATATCCTGGGGGGGTTGAGCACTGAAGCTTTCTTT	CASSLNILGGLSTEAFF	TRBJ1-1	TRBV28	NA	NA
TGCGCCAGCAGCCCAGCGGGAGAAACAGATACGCAGTATTTT	CASSPAGETDTQYF	TRBJ2-3	TRBV5-1	NA	TRBD2
TGTGCCAGCAGTAAGAGGGCCCCTGACAATGAGCAGTTCTTC	CASSKRAPDNEQFF	TRBJ2-1	TRBV7-6	NA	NA
TGTGCCAGCAGTTTGAAGGGAGTGAGTACTGAAGCTTTCTTT	CASSLKGVSTEAFF	TRBJ1-1	TRBV27	NA	NA
TGTGCCAGCAGTCTCCTTGCAACATTAAGCAACAATGAGCAGTTCTTC	CASSLLATLSNNEQFF	TRBJ2-1	TRBV6-4	NA	NA
TGTGCCAGTAGTTGGGACAGGGGGCTAGGCACTGAAGCTTTCTTT	CASSWDRGLGTEAFF	TRBJ1-1	TRBV19	NA	TRBD1
TGTGCCAGCAGCATAGGACAGGGGCGGGAGACCCAGTACTTC	CASSIGQGRETQYF	TRBJ2-5	TRBV11-2	NA	TRBD1
TGTGCTAGTGGTTTGGGGGCCAATCAGCCCCAGCATTTT	CASGLGANQPQHF	TRBJ1-5	TRBV12-5	NA	NA
TGTGCCAGCAGTAGCTCCCAAGGGGGTAACTATGGCTACACCTTC	CASSSSQGGNYGYTF	TRBJ1-2	TRBV28	few	NA
TGTGCCAGCAGCTTGGGCAATCAGCCCCAGCATTTT	CASSLGNQPQHF	TRBJ1-5	TRBV7-8	few	NA
TGTGCCAGCAGCTTAACGACTAGCGGGAGGTCCACAGATACGCAGTATTTT	CASSLTTSGRSTDTQYF	TRBJ2-3	TRBV7-3	few	TRBD2
TGTGCCAGCAGCCAAGGACTAGCCCCCGCCTACGAGCAGTACTTC	CASSQGLAPAYEQYF	TRBJ2-7	TRBV14	NA	TRBD2
TGTGCCAGCAGCCGTAATCGGATTTCCGGGACTAGCGGGTGGGTCGATGAGCAGTTCTTC	CASSRNRISGTSGWVDEQFF	TRBJ2-1	TRBV14	NA	TRBD2
TGTGCCAGCAGTGCCGGGACAGGGGCAGAGACCCAGTACTTC	CASSAGTGAETQYF	TRBJ2-5	TRBV6-6	once	TRBD1
TGTGCCAGCAGTCTAGGTCGGGGGCCGGAGGGAGCTTTCTTT	CASSLGRGPEGAFF	TRBJ1-1	TRBV7-8	NA	NA
TGCGCCAGCAGCCAACCCACGGGAGTGCCTAACTATGGCTACACCTTC	CASSQPTGVPNYGYTF	TRBJ1-2	TRBV4-1	NA	NA
TGTGCCAGCAGCATAAGAATGAGGGGGGCCGATCAGCCCCAGCATTTT	CASSIRMRGADQPQHF	TRBJ1-5	TRBV7-8	NA	NA
TGCGCCAGCAGCCAAGATGCGGCAGGGCGAGGAAACTATGGCTACACCTTC	CASSQDAAGRGNYGYTF	TRBJ1-2	TRBV4-3	NA	NA
TGTGCCAGCAGCTCACCTACCTACGAGCAGTACTTC	CASSSPTYEQYF	TRBJ2-7	TRBV13	NA	NA
TGTGCCAGCAGCTCCATGACAGGGTTCACTGAAGCTTTCTTT	CASSSMTGFTEAFF	TRBJ1-1	TRBV7-9	NA	TRBD1
TGTGCCAGCAGCTTAGCTGGGGAGCAGTACTTC	CASSLAGEQYF	TRBJ2-7	TRBV7-9	NA	NA
TGTGCCAGCAGCTTATCCGGGACAGGGGAGCGCGGCTACACCTTC	CASSLSGTGERGYTF	TRBJ1-2	TRBV7-9	NA	TRBD1
TGTGCCAGCAGTACCGAAGGACGGACTGGGAATGAGCAGTTCTTC	CASSTEGRTGNEQFF	TRBJ2-1	TRBV27	NA	NA
TGTGCCACCAGCAGATCTAGCTTAGATACGCAGTATTTT	CATSRSSLDTQYF	TRBJ2-3	TRBV15	once	NA
TGCGCCAGCACACGGACAGGGGGAAAACCTATACTAGCGGACATCTACAATGAGCAGTTCTTC	CASTRTGGKPILADIYNEQFF	TRBJ2-1	TRBV10-1	NA	TRBD1
TGCGCCAGCGGAAGATTCGGGGGACAGCTGATGAACACTGAAGCTTTCTTT	CASGRFGGQLMNTEAFF	TRBJ1-1	TRBV5-1	once	TRBD1
TGTGCCAGCAGTTACTCGACGGCAGCCTACGAGCAGTACTTC	CASSYSTAAYEQYF	TRBJ2-7	TRBV6-5	NA	NA
TGTGCCAGCAGCTTAGCTTTGGACGGGGAGCTGTTTTTT	CASSLALDGELFF	TRBJ2-2	TRBV7-7	NA	NA
TGTGCCAGCAGCTTAGCGGGCAGCTCAAATTCACCCCTCCACTTT	CASSLAGSSNSPLHF	TRBJ1-6	TRBV7-9	NA	NA